A single sample is the source of the 18 T cell receptor beta chains below, sequenced in a study of blood T cell repertoires in COVID-19. Produced via immunoSEQ multiplex PCR; TCRdb's table is partial and in-frame only. The sample has 430,000 or so clones; 70% to 90% are singletons. The material sequenced was PBMCs or T cells enriched from blood (not recorded which). The receptors originated from a woman aged 18 to 35 who had been exposed to COVID-19.

The chain recombines TRBV2 with TRBJ2-1; TRBD2 matches at 11 bases. CDR3 length: 15 amino acids. J gave up 6 bases and V 6 bases, and 7 bases lay outside the gene matches. Germline CDR1 and CDR2: SNHLY and FYNNEI. Here the CDR3 DNA reads TGTGCCAGCAGCGAATTAGCGGGGGGGGGCAATGAGCAGTTCTTC. Protein: CASSELAGGGNEQFF.

CDR3 amino acids: CASSPIAGGHPGELFF. The CDR3 bases are TGTGCCAGCAGCCCAATAGCGGGAGGGCACCCCGGGGAGCTGTTTTTT. The rearrangement joins TRBV7-9 to TRBJ2-2; 11 bases align to TRBD2. CDR1 is SEHNR, CDR2 FQNEAQ, per germline (reference sequence). J was trimmed by 6 bases and V by 5 bases; bases with no gene match: 8. There are 16 residues in the CDR3.

V usage is TRBV4-3 and J usage is TRBJ1-5, with 7 nucleotides matching TRBD1. V shed 3 bases and J 4 bases; nucleotides not matched to a gene: 9. This CDR3 is built from 16 residues. In germline, CDR1 is LGHNA, CDR2 YSLEER. The DNA of the CDR3 is TGCGCCAGCAGCCACAGATACCCACAGGGGAATCAGCCCCAGCATTTT. It codes for CASSHRYPQGNQPQHF.

A word on this clone: The junction and the germline gene differ at one end; a read error may be behind it. The gene calls are TRBV7-8 and TRBJ1-3, with D possibly TRBD1 on 5 matching bases. The CDR3 consists of 15 residues. Per germline, CDR1 SGHVS and CDR2 FQNEAQ. The CDR3 DNA reads TGTGCCAGCAGGTTAGACAGCCTCTCTGGAAACACCATATATTTT. Translating it yields CASRLDSLSGNTIYF.

This clone has only one observation. V gene TRBV20-1 combines with J gene TRBJ2-7, with 8 bases lining up with TRBD1. V shed 3 bases and J 2 bases; nucleotides not matched to a gene: 6. There are 14 residues in the CDR3. CDR1 and CDR2 (germline): DFQATT, SNEGSKA (reference sequence). In nucleotides, the CDR3 is TGCAGTGCTAGTTGGACAGGGAGTGCCTACGAGCAGTACTTC. Amino acid sequence: CSASWTGSAYEQYF.

Regarding this clone: One junction end does not reproduce the germline sequence, and a read error may be involved. This chain links TRBV6-1 with TRBJ1-1, with 7 bases matching TRBD1. Germline CDR1 MNHNS, CDR2 SASEGT. The CDR3 sequence is 15 residues long. The CDR3 loop reads CASREGGGLNTEAFF. The CDR3 coding sequence is TGTGCCAGCAGAGAAGGGGGCGGACTGAACACTGAAGCTTTCTTT.

The chain joins TRBV3-1 (or the pseudogene TRBV3-2) to TRBJ1-2; D call uncertain. CDR1 and CDR2 (germline): LGHDT, YNNKEL (reference sequence). With 0 bases removed from V and 4 bases from J, the gap between germline ends came to 6 bases. The CDR3 loop spans 13 amino acids. The CDR3 loop reads CASSQDERYGYTF. In DNA form, the CDR3 reads TGTGCCAGCAGCCAAGACGAGCGCTATGGCTACACCTTC.

CDR3 DNA sequence: TGTGCCAGTGAGGATGGGGGGGGATACAATGAGCAGTTCTTC. Amino acids: CASEDGGGYNEQFF. V usage is TRBV19 and J usage is TRBJ2-1, with 7 bases matching TRBD2. J lost 4 bases, V lost 8 bases, and 8 bases had no gene match. CDR1 is LNHDA, CDR2 SQIVND, per germline (reference sequence). This CDR3 comprises 14 residues. Variable domain in full (rest from reference TRBV19 and TRBJ2-1): DGGITQSPKYLFRKEGQNVTLSCEQNLNHDAMYWYRQDPGQGLRLIYYSQIVNDFQKGDIAEGYSVSREKKESFPLTVTSAQKNPTAFYLCASEDGGGYNEQFFGPGTRLTVL.

The J gene is TRBJ2-1, the V gene TRBV5-1; D is possibly TRBD1 (6 bases). CDR1 is SGHRS, CDR2 YFSETQ, per germline. The CDR3 runs 12 residues. V lost 4 bases, J lost 8 bases, and 10 bases lay in between. CDR3: CASSPSGDEQFF. In DNA, the CDR3 is TGCGCCAGCAGCCCGTCAGGGGATGAGCAGTTCTTC.

This clone is a singleton in its sample. The chain links TRBV5-1 to TRBJ2-5; 9 bases align to TRBD2. Germline lookup yields CDR1 SGHRS and CDR2 YFSETQ. With V trimmed by 0 bases and J by 4 bases, 7 bases remained unmatched. The CDR3 runs to 16 residues. This CDR3 is CASSLEAAGGVETQYF. The CDR3 DNA sequence: TGCGCCAGCAGCTTGGAAGCAGCGGGAGGAGTAGAGACCCAGTACTTC.

The V call is TRBV5-6, the J call TRBJ2-2; 7 nucleotides match TRBD1. V was pared by 1 base and J by 5 bases, with 8 bases of the junction left unmatched. Looked up from germline, CDR1 is SGHDT and CDR2 is YYEEEE. The CDR3 extends over 16 amino acids. The CDR3 bases are TGTGCCAGCAGCTTGAGGGGACAGACTTTTACCGGGGAGCTGTTTTTT. Encoded protein: CASSLRGQTFTGELFF.

The chain has TRBV18 and TRBJ1-2; tentatively, D is TRBD1 (5 bases). The CDR3 covers 15 residues. The V end was cut by 6 bases, the J end by 6 bases, with 20 bases between. Germline values: CDR1 KGHSH, CDR2 LQKENI. The CDR3 coding sequence is TGTGCCAGCTCCCCGTCCCCCGGGGGTAAGGATGGCTACACCTTC. This gives the protein CASSPSPGGKDGYTF.

CDR3 protein: CATSRTSGAGSGANVLTF. The CDR3 nucleotides read TGTGCCACCAGCAGGACCTCAGGGGCCGGCTCTGGGGCCAACGTCCTGACTTTC. V gene TRBV15 combines with J gene TRBJ2-6; D might be TRBD1 (6 bases). The CDR3 is 18 residues long. V lost 3 bases and J lost 0, with 15 bases in between. Germline V lookup: CDR1 LNHNV, CDR2 YYDKDF (reference sequence).

This chain links TRBV28 with TRBJ2-7; possible D gene TRBD1, 5 bases. CDR3 length: 14 amino acids. V lost 3 bases to trimming and J lost 3 bases, with 12 bases between them. Per germline, CDR1 MDHEN and CDR2 SYDVKM. The CDR3 DNA reads TGTGCCAGCAGTTTTAAGGGGAAACGCTACGAGCAGTACTTC. Encoded protein: CASSFKGKRYEQYF. The full variable domain, in which reference TRBV28 and TRBJ2-7 provide the parts outside the CDR3, is DVKVTQSSRYLVKRTGEKVFLECVQDMDHENMFWYRQDPGLGLRLIYFSYDVKMKEKGDIPEGYSVSREKKERFSLILESASTNQTSMYLCASSFKGKRYEQYFGPGTRLTVT.

This clone showed up just a few times. The chain couples TRBV18 to TRBJ2-2; 7 nucleotides agree with TRBD1. The CDR3 extends over 17 amino acids. The trim removed 0 bases at V and 4 bases at J, leaving 8 bases unmatched. Per the germline V gene, CDR1 is KGHSH and CDR2 is LQKENI. CDR3 nucleotides: TGTGCCAGCTCACCACCTATGGTCGGGACAGTCACCGGGGAGCTGTTTTTT. This sequence encodes CASSPPMVGTVTGELFF.

This clone occurred once. The chain couples TRBV5-4 to TRBJ1-1; 9 nucleotides match TRBD1. The CDR3 length is 16 residues. The germline gives CDR1 SGHNT, CDR2 YYREEE (reference sequence). The junction had 6 bases not matched to a gene; V was cut back by 1 base and J by 2 bases. The CDR3 nucleotides are TGTGCCAGCAGCTTGTTGACGACAGGGGGAAACACTGAAGCTTTCTTT. Amino acids: CASSLLTTGGNTEAFF.

The chain employs TRBV30 and TRBJ1-5; 8 bases map to TRBD1. V was clipped by 4 bases and J by 7 bases; unmatched bases: 6. There are 13 residues in the CDR3. Germline values: CDR1 GTSNPN, CDR2 SVGIG (reference sequence). CDR3 coding DNA: TGTGCCTGGACTCGGGACAGGTCGCAGCCCCAGCATTTT. Translating it yields CAWTRDRSQPQHF. Variable domain in full (rest from reference TRBV30 and TRBJ1-5): SQTIHQWPATLVQPVGSPLSLECTVEGTSNPNLYWYRQAAGRGLQLLFYSVGIGQISSEVPQNLSASRPQDRQFILSSKKLLLSDSGFYLCAWTRDRSQPQHFGDGTRLSIL.

CDR3 protein: CASSPLDRGAEQYF. Here the CDR3 DNA reads TGTGCCAGCTCACCATTGGACAGGGGGGCCGAGCAGTACTTC. The rearrangement joins TRBV18 to TRBJ2-7, with 10 bases fitting TRBD1. The CDR3 contains 14 residues. Germline loops: CDR1 KGHSH, CDR2 LQKENI. V was clipped by 2 bases and J by 6 bases; unmatched bases: 4. The whole variable domain, remainder taken from reference TRBV18 and TRBJ2-7, is NAGVMQNPRHLVRRRGQEARLRCSPMKGHSHVYWYRQLPEEGLKFMVYLQKENIIDESGMPKERFSAEFPKEGPSILRIQQVVRGDSAAYFCASSPLDRGAEQYFGPGTRLTVT.